A selection of T cell receptor beta chains follows, all from one sample in a study of siplizumab effects on memory and regulatory T cells. TCRdb keeps only in-frame clones here, not all; method: immunoSEQ multiplex PCR. Of about 56,000 clones in the sample, around 97% are singletons; the top ten hold about 1%. The sample was naive CD8+ T cells sorted from blood. The receptors stem from a human donor in good health. Both conserved end residues are part of each CDR3. Each record gives: J gene, V gene, clone size, D gene, CDR3 DNA, CDR3 protein. The D gene is left open where the match is weak. Size values are once, few and many counts, or a class for expanded clones, and some rows have none.

>TRBJ2-1|TRBV28|NA|TRBD1
TGTGCCAGCAGACAGGGGATCGGGGACAATGAGCAGTTCTTC
CASRQGIGDNEQFF
>TRBJ1-5|TRBV2|NA|NA
TGTGCCAGCAAAACAGGTACTCAGCCCCAGCATTTT
CASKTGTQPQHF
>TRBJ2-3|TRBV9|NA|NA
TGTGCCAGCAGCGTAAGCGGAAGCACAGATACGCAGTATTTT
CASSVSGSTDTQYF
>TRBJ2-7|TRBV7-6|NA|NA
TGTGCCAGCAGCCCGGAAGGAGAGGGAGGCTCCTACGAGCAGTACTTC
CASSPEGEGGSYEQYF
>TRBJ2-7|TRBV27|once|NA
TGTGCCAGCAGTTTATATCGCGGGGCCGCCTACGAGCAGTACTTC
CASSLYRGAAYEQYF
>TRBJ1-1|TRBV18|NA|NA
TGTGCCAGCTCACCAGGCAGCTTCCTTGAAGCTTTCTTT
CASSPGSFLEAFF
>TRBJ1-5|TRBV2|once|NA
TGTGCCAGCAGTGAATTCGGCCGGGAGGTCCAGCCCCAGCATTTT
CASSEFGREVQPQHF
>TRBJ2-7|TRBV5-1|NA|NA
TGCGCCAGCAGCAGCCCACTGGCCGGACCGAACTACGAGCAGTACTTC
CASSSPLAGPNYEQYF
>TRBJ2-3|TRBV5-4|NA|NA
TGTGCCAGCAGCTTGGGGTGGGACCTGAGCACAGATACGCAGTATTTT
CASSLGWDLSTDTQYF
>TRBJ2-6|TRBV28|NA|NA
TGTGCCAGCAGTTTAGGTTTCGGGTCTGGGGCCAACGTCCTGACTTTC
CASSLGFGSGANVLTF
>TRBJ2-3|TRBV19|NA|TRBD2
TGTGCCAGTAGTATTACTTTCCTAGCGGACACAGATACGCAGTATTTT
CASSITFLADTDTQYF
>TRBJ2-1|TRBV5-8|NA|NA
TGTGCCAGCAGCTTGACAGGATCCCAATACAATGAGCAGTTCTTC
CASSLTGSQYNEQFF
>TRBJ2-7|TRBV13|NA|NA
TGTGCCAGCAGCTCGGGACTGAGCTCCTACGAGCAGTACTTC
CASSSGLSSYEQYF
>TRBJ2-7|TRBV5-1|NA|NA
TGCGCCAGCAGCGGAGAAGGGCGGAACGAGCAGTACTTC
CASSGEGRNEQYF
>TRBJ1-4|TRBV5-1|NA|NA
TGCGCCAGCAGCTTTCTAGGACAGCCTAATGAAAAACTGTTTTTT
CASSFLGQPNEKLFF
>TRBJ2-1|TRBV13|NA|TRBD2
TGTGCCAGCAGCCCAATTTGGACTAGCGGTTACAATGAGCAGTTCTTC
CASSPIWTSGYNEQFF
>TRBJ1-2|TRBV7-9|NA|NA
TGTGCCAGCACCTATTCAGGACAGCCGGAGGCTAACTATGGCTACACCTTC
CASTYSGQPEANYGYTF
>TRBJ1-1|TRBV5-1|NA|NA
TGCGCCAGCAACAAAGGGACAGAAGCTTTCTTT
CASNKGTEAFF
>TRBJ2-3|TRBV30|NA|NA
TGTGCCTGGGACAGGGGAGGGAGAGATACGCAGTATTTT
CAWDRGGRDTQYF
>TRBJ2-5|TRBV7-2|once|NA
TGTGCCAGCAGCTTGCCGAGTGAGACCCAGTACTTC
CASSLPSETQYF
>TRBJ1-3|TRBV4-1|NA|NA
TGCGCCAGCAGCCCCCCAAACAGGGACCGGGCTGGAAACACCATATATTTT
CASSPPNRDRAGNTIYF
>TRBJ2-1|TRBV9|NA|TRBD2
TGTGCCAGCAGCCCTAGCGGGAGCTCCTACAATGAGCAGTTCTTC
CASSPSGSSYNEQFF
>TRBJ1-1|TRBV27|few|NA
TGTGCCAGCAGTCCTCACGGACAGTTGAACACTGAAGCTTTCTTT
CASSPHGQLNTEAFF
>TRBJ2-7|TRBV7-9|NA|TRBD2
TGTGCCAACTGCCACCCAACCTTGACTAGCGGGGTGCGGGAGCAGTACTTC
CANCHPTLTSGVREQYF